The 2 T cell receptor beta chains presented below share a single source sample, sequenced in a study of PD-L1 blockade in urothelial cancer. Time point given: peripheral blood 6 weeks after treatment start. Method: immunoSEQ multiplex PCR; TCRdb's copy keeps in-frame clones and lacks some. The sample includes some 120,000 clones, around 89% of them seen just once. This specimen consisted of PBMCs, obtained around atezolizumab (anti-PD-L1) treatment. Receptors originate from a man aged 55 to 70 with urothelial cancer.

The chain couples TRBV30 to TRBJ2-1; 8 nucleotides align to TRBD2. V dropped 3 bases and J dropped 7; count of bases not matched to a gene: 11. CDR3 length: 15 amino acids. Germline CDR1 is GTSNPN and CDR2 is SVGIG (reference sequence). Here the CDR3 reads CAWRDTSGRWNEQFF. The CDR3 coding sequence is TGTGCCTGGAGGGACACTAGCGGAAGGTGGAATGAGCAGTTCTTC. Full variable domain (rest looked up from reference TRBV30 and TRBJ2-1): SQTIHQWPATLVQPVGSPLSLECTVEGTSNPNLYWYRQAAGRGLQLLFYSVGIGQISSEVPQNLSASRPQDRQFILSSKKLLLSDSGFYLCAWRDTSGRWNEQFFGPGTRLTVL.

This rearrangement joins TRBV6-5 to TRBJ2-1; 7 nucleotides line up with TRBD2. J lost 6 bases, V lost 7 bases, and 12 bases had no gene match. The germline gives CDR1 MNHEY, CDR2 SVGAGI. The CDR3 runs to 15 residues. The CDR3 nucleotides are TGTGCCAGCACCCCACCAATTGGCGGGAGCAATGAGCAGTTCTTC. Its protein product is CASTPPIGGSNEQFF.